Below, one TCR beta chain is given with its context. CDR1 DFQATT and CDR2 SNEGSKA come from the germline V gene (reference sequence). The CDR3 is 14 amino acids. The junction had 10 bases not matched to a gene; V was cut back by 6 bases and J by 8 bases. The sample comes from a study of T cells in Graves' hyperthyroidism and ophthalmopathy. Patients between 18 and 65 years old had hyperthyroidism, newly diagnosed and lasting under 2 months. Exclusion followed for patients with uncontrolled infection, other autoimmune disease, pregnancy or lactation. There were TCR beta CDR3 regions amplified from RNA transcripts. The primer set for the first-round RT-PCR of the TCR CDR3 was HTBI. One entry per CDR3 protein results from TCRdb running MiXCR on the multiplex PCR reads. The sample holds 700,000 to 950,000 distinct CDR3 sequences, about 35% seen once.

This chain links TRBV20-1 with TRBJ2-7; TRBD2 matches 13 bases. This sequence was found in a woman in her thirties or forties with Graves' hyperthyroidism. The sequenced sample consisted of blood. CDR3 amino acids: CSATAGTSGIKQYF. CDR3 nucleotide sequence: TGCAGTGCAACCGCCGGGACTAGCGGGATTAAGCAGTACTTC.